This TCR beta chain was obtained from a study of blood T cell repertoires in COVID-19. Across the whole study: Researchers got acute and convalescent COVID-19 samples from the United States, Italy and Spain. Sample material is recorded as cDNA or gDNA derived from T cells, B-cell-depleted T cells, or PBMCs.

Trimming left V 6 bases short and J 3 bases short, with 17 bases between. CDR1 SGHTA and CDR2 FQGNSA come from the germline V gene. This CDR3 has 16 amino acids. Original data processing: How many nucleated cells were present was estimated from reference gene primer amplification. Profiling relied on immunoSEQ multiplex PCR, and the TCRdb table lists in-frame clones only, not all of them. D and trimming were read from the DNA, whereas the V and J calls and clone size are those reported in that table. The profile shows about 230,000 clones, 84% of them singletons. The sample comprised peripheral blood. V gene TRBV7-2 combines with J gene TRBJ2-2, with D unresolved. This TCR was recovered from an elderly woman with active or convalescent COVID-19. The chain's CDR3 is CASRSSRVPDTGELFF. In DNA form, the CDR3 reads TGTGCCAGCAGGTCTTCCCGTGTCCCCGACACCGGGGAGCTGTTTTTT.